The rows below give T cell receptor beta chains drawn from one sample of a study of T-cell memory formation after mild COVID-19. TCRdb itself ran the 5' RACE reads through MiXCR, one entry per CDR3 protein. Here the sample spans more than 150,000 distinct CDR3 sequences, less than 20% being singletons. The sample consisted of PBMCs or a T cell subset sorted from them (not recorded which). The receptors were sampled from a man younger than 35 who had mild COVID-19 (a few samples of this study predate the infection). Cell type and time point are not known. Both conserved end residues are part of each CDR3. The D gene is left open where the match is weak. Size is stated for part of the rows, as once, few or many counts, or as a class when the clone is expanded.

-,TRBJ2-6,-,TRBV24-1,CATEGFSGANVLTF,TGTGCCACCGAGGGGTTCTCTGGGGCCAACGTCCTGACTTTC
-,TRBJ1-1,-,TRBV2,CASSIQGVSFTEAFF,TGTGCCAGCAGTATACAGGGAGTGAGTTTTACTGAAGCTTTCTTT
few,TRBJ1-2,-,TRBV10-3,CAIMGGMDYGYTF,TGTGCCATCATGGGGGGCATGGACTATGGCTACACCTTC
-,TRBJ2-3,TRBD2,TRBV7-2,CASSPIGQLAGAPDTQYF,TGTGCCAGCAGCCCCATAGGCCAGCTAGCGGGGGCCCCAGATACGCAGTATTTT
-,TRBJ1-2,-,TRBV5-1,CASSLEGTGFGYTF,TGCGCCAGCAGCTTGGAGGGGACGGGGTTTGGCTACACCTTC
few,TRBJ2-6,-,TRBV12-3/TRBV12-4,CASSPSGSSGANVLTF,TGTGCCAGCAGTCCCTCAGGGTCCTCTGGGGCCAACGTCCTGACTTTC
few,TRBJ2-3,TRBD2,TRBV7-2,CASSLEWAGGTDTQYF,TGTGCCAGCAGCTTAGAGTGGGCGGGGGGCACGGATACGCAGTATTTT
few,TRBJ2-1,-,TRBV7-9,CASSFTNEQFF,TGTGCCAGCAGCTTCACCAATGAGCAGTTCTTC
-,TRBJ1-2,-,TRBV12-3/TRBV12-4,CASSRETNGYTF,TGTGCCAGCAGTCGGGAGACAAATGGCTACACCTTC
-,TRBJ2-7,-,TRBV12-3/TRBV12-4,CASSRVGVAAYELYF,TGTGCCAGCAGTCGCGTGGGGGTTGCCGCCTACGAGCTGTACTTC
few,TRBJ2-6,-,TRBV5-1,CASSPSSHSGANVLTF,TGCGCCAGCAGCCCGTCATCCCACTCTGGGGCCAACGTCCTGACTTTC
few,TRBJ1-4,TRBD1,TRBV5-1,CASSLGTGGEKLFF,TGCGCCAGCAGCTTGGGGACAGGCGGAGAAAAACTGTTTTTT
many,TRBJ1-1,-,TRBV12-3/TRBV12-4,CASSPNRHTEAFF,TGTGCCAGCAGTCCCAATCGGCATACTGAAGCTTTCTTT
many,TRBJ2-1,-,TRBV5-8,CASSLLLSGAFF,TGTGCCAGCAGCTTACTTCTATCCGGAGCGTTCTTC
-,TRBJ2-3,-,TRBV11-2,CASSLSGSTQYF,TGTGCCAGCAGCTTATCAGGATCTACGCAGTATTTT
many,TRBJ2-3,-,TRBV18,CASSPGADTQYF,TGTGCCAGCTCACCTGGAGCAGATACGCAGTATTTT
-,TRBJ1-6,-,TRBV7-2,CASSSRALYNSPLHF,TGTGCCAGCAGCTCCCGGGCCCTCTATAATTCACCCCTCCACTTT